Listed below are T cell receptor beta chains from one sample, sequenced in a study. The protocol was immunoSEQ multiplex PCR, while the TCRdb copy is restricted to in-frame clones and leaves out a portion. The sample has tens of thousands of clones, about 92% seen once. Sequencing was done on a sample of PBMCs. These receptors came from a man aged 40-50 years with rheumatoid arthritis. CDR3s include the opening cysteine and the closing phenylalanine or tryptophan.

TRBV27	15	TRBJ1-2	CASSLSLAGKYGYTF
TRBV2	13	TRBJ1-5	CASSEGRPLLQHF
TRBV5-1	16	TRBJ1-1	CASSRRTGAGNTEAFF
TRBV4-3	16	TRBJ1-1	CASSQDRGQANTEAFF
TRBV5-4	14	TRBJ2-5	CASRRTGGGKTQYF
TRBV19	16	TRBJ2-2	CASSPSGRAGTGELFF
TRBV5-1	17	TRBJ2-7	CASSSGLAGSLRYEQYF
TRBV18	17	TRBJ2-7	CASSPRQARTSSYEQYF
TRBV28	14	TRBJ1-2	CASSLTGPNYGYTF
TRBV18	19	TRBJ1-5	CASSLSRQGDPHSNQPQHF
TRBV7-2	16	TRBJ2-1	CASSSHGLAGGPGQFF
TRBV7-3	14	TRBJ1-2	CASSLTQGHYGYTF
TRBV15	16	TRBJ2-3	CATSRRPGQGADTQYF
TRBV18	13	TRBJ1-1	CASSPELNTEAFF
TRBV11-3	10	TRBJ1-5	CASSSTSQHF
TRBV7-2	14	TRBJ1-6	CASSRQGRNSPLHF
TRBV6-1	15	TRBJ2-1	CASSEISGGYNEQFF
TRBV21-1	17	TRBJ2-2	CASSKGGTGGPTGELFF
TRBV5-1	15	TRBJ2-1	CASSSSGAPGDEQFF
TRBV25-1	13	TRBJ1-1	CASSDPTNTEAFF
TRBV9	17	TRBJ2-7	CASSVGPPGVDSYEQYF
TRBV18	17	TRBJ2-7	CASSPSADTVHWYEQYF
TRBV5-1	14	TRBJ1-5	CASSVGLRDQPQHF
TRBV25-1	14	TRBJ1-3	CASSQKSSGNTIYF
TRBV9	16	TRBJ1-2	CASSVVAGADYYGYTF
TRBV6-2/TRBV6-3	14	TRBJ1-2	CASSYRTAPGGYTF
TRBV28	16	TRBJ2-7	CASSALLTETSYEQYF
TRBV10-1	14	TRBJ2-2	CASRSGENTGELFF
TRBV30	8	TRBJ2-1	CAQNEQFF
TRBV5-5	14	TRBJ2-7	CASSIRDRAYEQYF
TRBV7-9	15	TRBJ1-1	CASSSRQGQNTEAFF
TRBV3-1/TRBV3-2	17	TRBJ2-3	CASSRVFPIVMQDTQYF
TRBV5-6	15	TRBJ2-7	CASSLGDRYSYEQYF
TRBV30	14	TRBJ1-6	CAWAQATNNSPLHF
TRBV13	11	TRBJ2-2	CASSNTGELFF
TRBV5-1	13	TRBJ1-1	CASSLERNTEAFF
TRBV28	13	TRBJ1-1	CASSLPLRIEAFF